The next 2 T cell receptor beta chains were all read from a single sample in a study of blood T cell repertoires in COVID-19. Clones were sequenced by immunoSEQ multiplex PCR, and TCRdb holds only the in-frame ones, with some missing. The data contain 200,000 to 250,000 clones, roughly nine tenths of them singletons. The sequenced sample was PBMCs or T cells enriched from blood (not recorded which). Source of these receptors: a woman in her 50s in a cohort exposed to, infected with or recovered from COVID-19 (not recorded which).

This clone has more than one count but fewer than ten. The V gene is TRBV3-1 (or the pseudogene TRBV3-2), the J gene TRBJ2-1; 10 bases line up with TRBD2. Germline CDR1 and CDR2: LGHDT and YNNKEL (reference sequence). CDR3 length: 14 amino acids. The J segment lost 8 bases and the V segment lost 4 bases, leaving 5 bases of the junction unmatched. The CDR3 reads CASSLSSGRHEQFF. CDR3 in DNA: TGTGCCAGCAGCCTTAGTAGCGGGAGGCATGAGCAGTTCTTC.

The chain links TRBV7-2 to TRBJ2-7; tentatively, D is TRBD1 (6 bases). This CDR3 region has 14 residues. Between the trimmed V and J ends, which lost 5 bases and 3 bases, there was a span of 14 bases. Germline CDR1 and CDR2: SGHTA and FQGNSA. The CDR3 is CASSQGQIRYEQYF. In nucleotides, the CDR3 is TGTGCCAGCAGCCAGGGACAAATTCGCTACGAGCAGTACTTC.